These 8 T cell receptor beta chains originate from one sample sequenced in a study of T cell responses to AZD1222 COVID-19 vaccine. The method was immunoSEQ multiplex PCR; TCRdb's version includes in-frame clones alone and lacks a portion of them. The sample has roughly 250,000 clones; over 85% are singletons. The sample consisted of peripheral blood, taken on day 0 of AZD1222 vaccination. These receptors were taken from an adult in good health.

The chain combines TRBV10-3 with TRBJ2-7, with D possibly being TRBD1 (7 bases). CDR3 length equals 14 residues. Germline CDR1 and CDR2: ENHRY and SYGVKD. V lost 6 bases, J lost 2 bases, and 14 bases lay in between. Written as DNA, the CDR3 is TGTGCCATCAGCGGGGGACAGTCAACCTACGAGCAGTACTTC. Encoded protein: CAISGGQSTYEQYF.

This clone was observed a few times. CDR3 in amino acids: CASSYEGRGIEQFF. The CDR3 bases are TGTGCCAGCAGTTACGAGGGAAGAGGAATTGAGCAGTTCTTC. This chain links TRBV6-5 with TRBJ2-1; maybe TRBD2 (5 bases). The V gene lost 2 bases and the J gene lost 9 bases, with 14 bases spanning the gap. This CDR3 is 14 amino acids long. The V gene's germline CDR1 is MNHEY and CDR2 SVGAGI.

The chain employs TRBV5-4 and TRBJ1-1; D is unresolved. Germline values: CDR1 SGHNT, CDR2 YYREEE (reference sequence). The CDR3 is made up of 15 amino acids. V was pared by 5 bases and J by 0 bases, with 14 bases between. The DNA of the CDR3 is TGTGCCAGCAGTGTCCCCGGGTCCATGAACACTGAAGCTTTCTTT. The encoded protein is CASSVPGSMNTEAFF.

The V call is TRBV28, the J call TRBJ1-1, with a tentative D call TRBD1 (6 bases). Looked up from germline, CDR1 is MDHEN and CDR2 is SYDVKM. V was shortened by 9 bases and J by 5 bases, with 10 bases between the two germline ends. The CDR3 runs 11 residues. In DNA form, the CDR3 reads TGTGCCAGTAGGGGGACAACTGAAGCTTTCTTT. Its translation is CASRGTTEAFF.

The V gene is TRBV29-1, the J gene TRBJ2-3; the D is unclear. V gave up 3 bases and J gave up 1 base, with 8 bases separating them. The CDR3 runs 13 residues. Germline loops: CDR1 SQVTM, CDR2 ANQGSEA. CDR3 amino acids: CSVDWVGTDTQYF. CDR3 bases: TGCAGCGTTGACTGGGTTGGCACAGATACGCAGTATTTT.

The V gene is TRBV24-1, the J gene TRBJ1-2; 11 positions match TRBD1. Looked up from germline, CDR1 is KGHDR and CDR2 is SFDVKD. V lost 7 bases, J lost 7 bases, and 7 bases stayed unmatched. The CDR3 consists of 14 residues. The CDR3 region is CATRGQGAMGGYTF. The CDR3, as DNA: TGTGCCACCAGAGGACAGGGGGCAATGGGTGGCTACACCTTC.

This clone was found once. The chain joins TRBV11-2 to TRBJ2-2, with D uncertain. The CDR3 runs 12 residues. Germline values: CDR1 SGHAT, CDR2 FQNNGV. Trimming cost V 5 bases and J 5 bases, with 6 bases left between them. CDR3 coding DNA: TGTGCCAGCAGCACAGTAACCGGGGAGCTGTTTTTT. It encodes CASSTVTGELFF.

The rearrangement links TRBV19 to TRBJ1-5; D is uncertain. Germline V gene data show CDR1 as LNHDA and CDR2 as SQIVND (reference sequence). V lost 5 bases and J lost 4, with 9 bases in between. The CDR3 length is 13 residues. The CDR3 nucleotides are TGTGCCAGTAGTTTAGGGTGGAATCAGCCCCAGCATTTT. As protein: CASSLGWNQPQHF.